The 4 T cell receptor beta chains below all came from one sample that was sequenced in a study of cytomegalovirus exposure and HLA in healthy donors. PCR amplification relied on 60 Vbeta primers (plus 13 Jbeta primers). Assay used: immunoSEQ multiplex PCR; TCRdb lists only in-frame clones, some missing. The table has a few hundred thousand clones, about four fifths seen once. The sample was PBMCs. The receptors stem from a girl aged 2 to 10 in good health and CMV-seronegative.

The V gene is TRBV28, the J gene TRBJ2-4; 8 positions match TRBD2. The CDR3 extends over 14 amino acids. The V gene's germline CDR1 is MDHEN and CDR2 SYDVKM. V was clipped by 7 bases and J by 7 bases; unmatched bases: 9. CDR3 sequence (DNA): TGTGCCAGCAAGGTCGGGGGGGGTCGGAACATTCAGTACTTC. Residues: CASKVGGGRNIQYF.

This sequence joins TRBV4-1 and TRBJ1-1; no reliable D call. CDR1 is MGHRA, CDR2 YSYEKL, per germline. With 1 base removed from V and 3 bases from J, the gap between germline ends came to 12 bases. The CDR3 covers 15 residues. CDR3 sequence: CASSQAAGGDTEAFF. Here the CDR3 DNA reads TGCGCCAGCAGCCAAGCCGCGGGCGGGGACACTGAAGCTTTCTTT.

This rearrangement joins TRBV11-2 to TRBJ2-7, with a possible D match to TRBD2 (5 bases). The CDR3 spans 14 residues. CDR1 is SGHAT, CDR2 FQNNGV, per germline. Between the trimmed V and J ends, which lost 1 base and 5 bases, there was a span of 12 bases. CDR3 in DNA: TGTGCCAGCAGCTTAGGGGCGGTGCGGGACGAGCAGTACTTC. Protein sequence: CASSLGAVRDEQYF.

This clone has just one count. The gene calls are TRBV28 and TRBJ2-3; 10 bases match TRBD1. CDR3 length equals 14 residues. Germline CDR1 and CDR2: MDHEN and SYDVKM. After removal of 6 bases from V and 9 bases from J, the junction contained 9 bases not matched to a gene. CDR3 nucleotide sequence: TGTGCCAGCAGCCCTAGACAGGGGGCAATGACGCAGTATTTT. Translating gives CASSPRQGAMTQYF.